This T cell receptor beta chain stems from a study of tumor-infiltrating lymphocytes in primary liver carcinoma (dated by TCRdb to the late 2010s). For the wider study: Of the five patients (three men and two women, aged 30 to 69 years), four had hepatocellular carcinoma and one had combined HCC and intrahepatic cholangiocarcinoma. The tumors of the five patients were staged as T1-T3 N0M0, with maximum diameters ranging from roughly 4 to 10 cm. Each sample produced roughly 3.5 to 7.13 million productive TCRbeta reads, and read depth showed no significant difference between tissue types. For each liver tumor, the study sampled five regions along with adjacent normal tissue and blood, and applied TCRbeta repertoire sequencing, expression microarrays and whole-exome sequencing. A total of approximately 35 specimens from 5 patients, comprising about 25 tumor regions, 5 adjacent noncancerous liver tissues and 5 peripheral blood samples, were covered by TCRbeta repertoire sequencing. High reproducibility was observed for the technical replicate repertoires, with mean shared-clone rates roughly 0.89 and correlation coefficients above 0.95.

A constant-region primer and ProtoScript II reverse transcriptase were used to reverse-transcribe TCRbeta-specific cDNA from roughly 0.5 ug total RNA. The TCRbeta libraries were prepared through three rounds of nested multiplex PCR following a slightly modified ARM-PCR procedure. Sample barcodes and Illumina adapters were attached in a final 25-cycle PCR using Deep VentR polymerase. Before sequencing, amplicons between 200 and 500 bp were purified from gel using a QIAquick gel extraction kit. An Illumina HiSeq 2500 was used to sequence the TCRbeta amplicons, generating 250-bp paired-end reads. Regarding the original processing steps: To recover full CDR3 sequences, reads were quality-trimmed using Trimmomatic v0.33 and paired reads were then merged using FLASH v1.2.11. V, D and J germline segments were assigned to the rearranged TCRbeta sequences by MiGEC v1.2.1b. Clonotype statistics, along with Shannon-Wiener diversity indices, were calculated using VDJtools v1.0.0. To reduce sampling bias, subsequent analyses other than the diversity analysis used only the 250 most abundant clonotypes in each sample. TCRdb took the public reads, trimmed them with fastp at Q25, ran MiXCR for clone calling and kept in-frame beta chains. Rows with one shared CDR3 protein collapse into an entry with the most common genes and DNA. The V and J calls were not made by the authors but by TCRdb's processing. This sample gives tens of thousands of distinct CDR3 sequences in total; roughly 73% of them show up just once. The ten most abundant clones make up around two fifths of the sample.

Without any cell sorting, total RNA and DNA were co-extracted from 20-30 mg of bulk tissue using the AllPrep DNA/RNA mini kit. Between November 2015 and early 2016, several patients in China with histopathologically diagnosed primary liver carcinoma had their tumors surgically resected. At the time of sampling, the patients had chronic HBV infection and had not received any treatment. Each fresh piece of tumor and adjacent tissue was cut in two, with one half stored in RNAlater at -80 degrees C and the other half sent for histology. Study-wide conclusions, independent of this receptor: A significantly larger repertoire fraction was made up by the top 250 clones in tumors than in blood (p = 0.039). Repertoire overlap was higher between tumor regions (mean around 35%) than tumor-adjacent (approximately 17%) or tumor-blood (approximately 15%) pairs, consistent with antigen-driven expansion. Only the TCR beta chain was sequenced, so true repertoire diversity is likely underestimated because unpaired alpha chains were not captured. With just four or five patients in the study, the authors point out that the findings should be validated in a larger study. Bulk unsorted samples precluded comparing CD4+ and CD8+ T cell repertoires.

About this clonotype itself: Its antigen remains unidentified. The record has no base qualities; no much larger clone is one base away.

The clonotype comes from a man aged 35-49 years with primary liver carcinoma and hepatitis B virus infection. What was sequenced was tumor-adjacent normal liver tissue.

The bases read TGTGCCAGCAGCCAAACTTCGGGACTAGTGGGAGCAGGCACCGGGGAGCTGTTTTTT. Its translation is CASSQTSGLVGAGTGELFF. Recombination linked TRBV5-6 to TRBJ2-2; TRBD2 matches 8 bases in the middle. The CDR3 goes from the cysteine to the phenylalanine over 19 residues. Here the CDR3 DNA is all that survives: 57 bases in frame from base 1. V and J are trimmed by 4 bases and 4 bases, and the gene matches miss 18 bases of the junction. Sequences SGHDT (CDR1) and YYEEEE (CDR2) are obtained from the germline V gene.